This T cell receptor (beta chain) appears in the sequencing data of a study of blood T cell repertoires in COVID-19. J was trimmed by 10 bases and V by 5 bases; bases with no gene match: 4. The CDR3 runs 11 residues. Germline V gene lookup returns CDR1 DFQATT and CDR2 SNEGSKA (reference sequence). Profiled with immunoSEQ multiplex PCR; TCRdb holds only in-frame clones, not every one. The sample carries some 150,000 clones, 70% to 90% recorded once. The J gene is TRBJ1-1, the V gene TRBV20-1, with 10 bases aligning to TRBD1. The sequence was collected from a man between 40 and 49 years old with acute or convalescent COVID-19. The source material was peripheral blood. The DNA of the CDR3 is TGCAGTGCTCCGACAGGGGGCTCAGCTTTCTTT. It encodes CSAPTGGSAFF.